These 31 T cell receptor beta chains were sequenced from one sample in a study of T-cell reconstitution after alpha-beta-depleted transplantation in children. A TCRbeta library incorporating unique molecular identifiers was prepared. TCRdb passed the PCR reads through MiXCR, listing each CDR3 protein once. In the table there are hundreds of thousands of distinct CDR3 sequences, approximately 9.5% of which are singletons. The specimen was PBMCs from the stem cell graft donor, collected from the stem cell graft. The source of these receptors is a human donor who donated a stem cell graft to a child with acute lymphoblastic leukemia.

This clonotype was detected ten times or more. The chain carries TRBV2 and TRBJ1-1, with D uncertain. Germline assignment: CDR1 SNHLY and CDR2 FYNNEI. The CDR3 sequence is 12 residues long. The V end lost 6 bases, the J end lost 6 bases, and 11 bases lay between the germline ends. CDR3 sequence (DNA): TGTGCCAGCAGGGGCTACGGCCCTGAAGCTTTCTTT. It translates to CASRGYGPEAFF.

This clonotype came up many times. The CDR3 reads CAISGGFYEQYF. CDR3 nucleotide sequence: TGTGCCATCAGTGGAGGGTTCTACGAGCAGTACTTC. The chain is built from TRBV10-3 and TRBJ2-7, with D perhaps matching TRBD2 (5 bases). Per germline, CDR1 ENHRY and CDR2 SYGVKD. The ends were cut back, 4 bases at V and 3 bases at J, with 7 bases in the middle. The CDR3 runs 12 residues.

The rearrangement joins TRBV4-3 to TRBJ2-1, with TRBD2 matching 11 bases. The CDR3 runs to 15 residues. V was pared by 0 bases and J by 13 bases, with 8 bases of the junction left unmatched. Germline CDR1 is LGHNA and CDR2 is YSLEER. The CDR3 spells CASSQELAGDSRQFF. In nucleotides, the CDR3 is TGCGCCAGCAGCCAAGAACTAGCGGGGGACTCCCGACAGTTCTTC.

This clonotype occurred a few times. This rearrangement joins TRBV12-3 or TRBV12-4 to TRBJ2-1; no clear D gene. The CDR3 is 15 residues long. The V gene lost 5 bases and the J gene lost 1 base, with 12 bases spanning the gap. The CDR3 region has the DNA TGTGCCAGCAGTACGTCCGCAAATTCCTACAATGAGCAGTTCTTC. Amino acids: CASSTSANSYNEQFF.

This clonotype came up once. This chain connects TRBV7-6 to TRBJ2-3, with D possibly matching TRBD1 (7 bases). Trimming removed 5 bases from V and 5 bases from J, with 17 bases in between. The germline CDR1 and CDR2 sequences are SGHVS and FNYEAQ. This CDR3 contains 15 residues. In DNA form, the CDR3 reads TGTGCCAGCAGCGATACGACAGGGCGGGGAGATACGCAGTATTTT. Translation: CASSDTTGRGDTQYF.

The sample holds many counts of this clonotype. The V gene is TRBV7-9, the J gene TRBJ1-1, with D unclear. Germline CDR1 is SEHNR and CDR2 is FQNEAQ (reference sequence). The CDR3 is made up of 13 amino acids. V lost 5 bases to trimming and J lost 3 bases, with 10 bases between them. The CDR3 reads CASSRDGYTEAFF. Here the CDR3 DNA reads TGTGCCAGCAGCCGAGACGGGTACACTGAAGCTTTCTTT.

Ten or more counts support this clonotype. The chain uses TRBV27 and TRBJ1-2, with D possibly being TRBD1 (5 bases). CDR1 is MNHEY and CDR2 is SMNVEV in the germline V gene (reference sequence). Trimming stripped 5 bases from V and 7 bases from J, with 14 bases between. This CDR3 is 13 amino acids long. CDR3 in amino acids: CASSRVPGRGYTF. CDR3 DNA: TGTGCCAGCAGTAGAGTCCCGGGACGTGGCTACACCTTC.

The V call is TRBV29-1, the J call TRBJ2-2, with 7 bases identical to TRBD2. The germline V gene encodes CDR1 SQVTM and CDR2 ANQGSEA. V shed 8 bases and J 1 base; nucleotides not matched to a gene: 4. This CDR3 has 13 residues. CDR3 DNA: TGCAGCTGTGGGGGGGGGAACACCGGGGAGCTGTTTTTT. Protein product: CSCGGGNTGELFF.

This clonotype was observed many times. This chain links TRBV12-3 or TRBV12-4 with TRBJ2-1, with D possibly being TRBD2 (6 bases). Trimming pared 6 bases from V and 7 bases from J, leaving 19 bases between. The CDR3 sequence is 15 residues long. CDR3 region: CASRLGGWSGNEQFF. CDR3 nucleotides: TGTGCCAGCAGATTGGGGGGTTGGAGCGGAAATGAGCAGTTCTTC.

This clonotype occurred many times. The V call is TRBV20-1, the J call TRBJ1-4, with 7 positions matching TRBD1. J lost 2 bases, V lost 3 bases, and 0 bases had no gene match. This CDR3 has 13 residues. Germline loops: CDR1 DFQATT, CDR2 SNEGSKA (reference sequence). CDR3: CSARGQTNEKLFF. Here the CDR3 DNA reads TGCAGTGCTAGGGGACAGACTAATGAAAAACTGTTTTTT.

This clonotype was counted between two and nine times. This rearrangement joins TRBV7-8 to TRBJ2-6; D is ambiguous. The germline V gene encodes CDR1 SGHVS and CDR2 FQNEAQ. Trimming took off 2 bases at V and 2 bases at J, with 10 bases between the two ends. CDR3 size: 16 residues. Written as DNA, the CDR3 is TGTGCCAGCAGCTTACATCCAAGGGCTGGGGCCAACGTCCTGACTTTC. This translates into CASSLHPRAGANVLTF.

The V and J genes are TRBV7-9 and TRBJ1-4, with D tentatively TRBD1 (5 bases). The CDR3 has 15 residues. V lost 5 bases, J lost 5 bases, and 15 bases lay in between. Germline CDR1 is SEHNR and CDR2 is FQNEAQ (reference sequence). The CDR3 spells CASSPPTAGNEKLFF. CDR3 in DNA: TGTGCCAGCAGCCCCCCCACGGCAGGGAATGAAAAACTGTTTTTT.

This chain connects TRBV7-9 to TRBJ1-2, with TRBD1 as a possible D gene (5 bases). The CDR3 totals 13 residues. From germline, CDR1 is SEHNR and CDR2 FQNEAQ (reference sequence). V shed 4 bases and J shed 8 bases, with 14 bases lying between them. CDR3 bases: TGTGCCAGCAGCTCGGGACCCGGTGGGGGCTACACCTTC. Its translation: CASSSGPGGGYTF.

This clonotype was detected only a few times. This chain joins TRBV20-1 and TRBJ1-1; tentative D call: TRBD1 (5 bases). The CDR3 covers 13 residues. Trimming took 0 bases from V and 11 from J, leaving 16 bases between them. Germline V gives CDR1 DFQATT, CDR2 SNEGSKA (reference sequence). The CDR3 DNA follows: TGCAGTGCTAGAGAACTAGGAGGGGTTGATGCTTTCTTT. Translating gives CSARELGGVDAFF.

V and J are TRBV7-2 and TRBJ2-2; D not resolved. CDR3 length equals 14 residues. The V gene's germline CDR1 is SGHTA and CDR2 FQGNSA. V lost 2 bases and J 1 base, leaving 5 bases between the germline ends. CDR3 nucleotide sequence: TGTGCCAGCAGCTTAAGGCAGAACACCGGGGAGCTGTTTTTT. Amino acid sequence: CASSLRQNTGELFF.

This CDR3 is CASSQDTGGTPYEQYF. Written as DNA, the CDR3 is TGCGCCAGCAGCCAAGATACAGGGGGGACCCCCTACGAGCAGTACTTC. V gene TRBV4-1 combines with J gene TRBJ2-7, with 8 bases lining up with TRBD1. This CDR3 is 16 amino acids long. Germline V gene lookup returns CDR1 MGHRA and CDR2 YSYEKL. V was pared by 0 bases and J by 2 bases, with 6 bases of the junction left unmatched.

This clonotype was picked up many times. This chain uses TRBV29-1 with TRBJ1-1; no reliable D call. The CDR3 is 12 amino acids. Trimming stripped 2 bases from V and 3 bases from J, with 7 bases between. Germline V CDR1 and CDR2: SQVTM, ANQGSEA. The CDR3 nucleotides are TGCAGCGTTGAACCGGCAGACACTGAAGCTTTCTTT. It codes for CSVEPADTEAFF.

This clonotype was detected ten times or more. CDR3 residues: CASSLQGASLGEQYF. CDR3 nucleotide sequence: TGTGCCAGCAGTTTACAGGGGGCCTCCCTTGGGGAGCAGTACTTC. The chain recombines TRBV12-3 or TRBV12-4 with TRBJ2-7, with 8 nucleotides matching TRBD1. With 2 bases clipped from V and 7 bases from J, the junction kept 10 bases outside the gene matches. The CDR3 spans 15 residues.

This clonotype was found many times. The rearrangement joins TRBV5-1 to TRBJ1-1, with 8 bases that match TRBD1. The CDR3 length is 16 residues. Germline V gives CDR1 SGHRS, CDR2 YFSETQ. Trimming removed 0 bases from V and 3 bases from J; junction bases left unmatched: 7. The CDR3 loop reads CASSLGLTGVYTEAFF. CDR3 bases: TGCGCCAGCAGCTTGGGATTGACAGGGGTGTACACTGAAGCTTTCTTT.

This clonotype was counted at least ten times. This rearrangement joins TRBV20-1 to TRBJ2-4, with TRBD2 matching over 9 bases. The J segment lost 0 bases and the V segment lost 1 base, leaving 7 bases of the junction unmatched. The CDR3 length is 17 residues. Germline lookup yields CDR1 DFQATT and CDR2 SNEGSKA (reference sequence). Here the CDR3 reads CSARAVSGGLAKNIQYF. DNA of the CDR3: TGCAGTGCTAGAGCGGTTAGCGGGGGCTTAGCCAAAAACATTCAGTACTTC.

There are a few counts of this clonotype. The rearrangement uses TRBV12-3 or TRBV12-4 and TRBJ2-2; no firm D call. CDR3 size: 14 residues. V gave up 1 base and J gave up 3 bases, with 6 bases separating them. CDR3 residues: CASSLDGDTGELFF. The CDR3 DNA reads as TGTGCCAGCAGTTTAGATGGCGACACCGGGGAGCTGTTTTTT.

This clonotype was seen only a few times. V and J are TRBV6-5 and TRBJ1-4, with D unclear. The CDR3 consists of 16 residues. Trimming cost V 2 bases and J 2 bases, with 12 bases left between them. Looked up from germline, CDR1 is MNHEY and CDR2 is SVGAGI. DNA for the CDR3: TGTGCCAGCAGTTACATGGGGTTTTCTACTAATGAAAAACTGTTTTTT. Translating it yields CASSYMGFSTNEKLFF.

This chain uses TRBV12-5 with TRBJ2-5; 8 bases fit TRBD2. Germline CDR1 and CDR2: LGHNT and FRNRAP. V shed 5 bases, J shed 2 bases, and the junction held 13 bases outside the gene matches. The CDR3 is 17 amino acids. CDR3 in DNA: TGTGCTAGTGGTGTCGCGGGGGGCCGCGGCGGGCAAGAGACCCAGTACTTC. Protein sequence: CASGVAGGRGGQETQYF.

This clonotype was detected many times. This rearrangement joins TRBV9 to TRBJ2-1; weak D call: TRBD1 (7 bases). V lost 3 bases, J lost 1 base, and 14 bases lay in between. Germline values: CDR1 SGDLS, CDR2 YYNGEE. CDR3 length: 16 residues. In nucleotides, the CDR3 is TGTGCCAGCAGCGGGGACAGCGGGCAATCCTACAATGAGCAGTTCTTC. Amino acids: CASSGDSGQSYNEQFF.

The chain joins TRBV15 to TRBJ2-7; no clear D gene. Germline V gene sequence: CDR1 LNHNV, CDR2 YYDKDF (reference sequence). The CDR3 has 14 residues. The V end lost 2 bases, the J end lost 5 bases, and 13 bases lay between the germline ends. CDR3 sequence (DNA): TGTGCCACCAGCAGATCCCTTTCCCGGAACGAGCAGTACTTC. Translated, it gives CATSRSLSRNEQYF.

V gene TRBV29-1 combines with J gene TRBJ2-5, with 7 bases matching TRBD2. Germline CDR1 reads SQVTM; CDR2 reads ANQGSEA. J was trimmed by 3 bases and V by 1 base; bases with no gene match: 5. The CDR3 is made up of 14 amino acids. The CDR3 here is CSVEGAGTKETQYF. CDR3 nucleotides: TGCAGCGTTGAAGGGGCTGGGACTAAAGAGACCCAGTACTTC. The full variable domain, completed using reference TRBV29-1 and TRBJ2-5, is SAVISQKPSRDICQRGTSLTIQCQVDSQVTMMFWYRQQPGQSLTLIATANQGSEATYESGFVIDKFPISRPNLTFSTLTVSNMSPEDSSIYLCSVEGAGTKETQYFGPGTRLLVL.

This clonotype has just a few counts. The rearrangement links TRBV6-1 to TRBJ2-2, with 9 bases aligning to TRBD2. Trimming at V came to 4 bases and at J to 0 bases, leaving 3 bases not matched to a gene. CDR1 is MNHNS and CDR2 is SASEGT in the germline V gene. CDR3 length: 16 residues. DNA of the CDR3: TGTGCCAGCAGTGCTAGCGGGACTGCGAACACCGGGGAGCTGTTTTTT. This codes for CASSASGTANTGELFF.

This clonotype was counted ten times or more. J is TRBJ2-2 and V is TRBV20-1; 7 bases align to TRBD1. Germline loops: CDR1 DFQATT, CDR2 SNEGSKA (reference sequence). V was pared by 1 base and J by 2 bases, with 7 bases of the junction left unmatched. The CDR3 runs 16 residues. Written as DNA, the CDR3 is TGCAGTGCTAGAGGCCGGGACAGAGCAAACACCGGGGAGCTGTTTTTT. Protein sequence: CSARGRDRANTGELFF.

Regarding this clonotype: A much larger clone differs from this one at a single base, so this may be a read error. This rearrangement joins TRBV20-1 to TRBJ1-5, with TRBD1 matching 10 bases. V trimming: 1 base; J trimming: 8 bases; junction bases outside the gene matches: 8. The CDR3 contains 15 residues. The germline V gene has CDR1 DFQATT and CDR2 SNEGSKA (reference sequence). The CDR3 DNA is TGCAGTGCTAGAGGGGACAGGGGCCGTAATGAGCCCCAGCATTTT. It specifies CSARGDRGRNEPQHF.

V and J are TRBV5-1 and TRBJ2-3; 12 bases match TRBD2. The CDR3 contains 15 residues. The germline V gene encodes CDR1 SGHRS and CDR2 YFSETQ. The V gene end was trimmed by 4 bases and the J gene end by 1 base; junction bases not matched to a gene: 1. The chain's CDR3 is CASSRTSGGTDTQYF. DNA for the CDR3: TGCGCCAGCAGCAGGACTAGCGGGGGCACAGATACGCAGTATTTT.

The rearrangement uses TRBV18 and TRBJ2-7, with 9 bases identical to TRBD1. The CDR3 contains 13 residues. The germline V gene has CDR1 KGHSH and CDR2 LQKENI. V gave up 3 bases and J gave up 12 bases; unmatched junction bases: 9. DNA for the CDR3: TGTGCCAGCTCACCGGAATCCGGGACAGGGTGGTACTTC. Its translation is CASSPESGTGWYF.